The 9 T cell receptor beta chains in this list originate from one sample, sequenced in a study of cytomegalovirus exposure and HLA in healthy donors. With 60 Vbeta and 13 Jbeta primers, the PCR was carried out. Produced via immunoSEQ multiplex PCR; TCRdb's table is partial and in-frame only. The repertoire holds over 150,000 clones, with roughly four fifths as singletons. Sequenced sample: PBMCs. The source of these receptors is a woman younger than 45 in good health and CMV-seropositive.

This clone was detected only a few times. The chain couples TRBV5-8 to TRBJ2-1; D is unresolved. CDR3 length: 14 residues. V dropped 0 bases and J dropped 6 bases, with 10 bases sitting between them. Looked up from germline, CDR1 is SGHTS and CDR2 is YDEGEE. The CDR3 DNA sequence: TGTGCCAGCAGCTTGGTCCTGCGGTCCAATGAGCAGTTCTTC. Its protein product is CASSLVLRSNEQFF.

The J gene is TRBJ2-2, the V gene TRBV9; D is unresolved. CDR3 length: 13 residues. Trimming took off 2 bases at V and 6 bases at J, with 8 bases between the two ends. CDR1 and CDR2 (germline): SGDLS, YYNGEE. This CDR3 is CASSVSLSGELFF. The CDR3 nucleotides are TGTGCCAGCAGCGTCTCTCTTTCCGGGGAGCTGTTTTTT.

The chain links TRBV11-2 to TRBJ2-7; TRBD1 aligns across 9 bases. The CDR3 runs to 15 residues. J gave up 2 bases and V 5 bases, and 7 bases lay outside the gene matches. Germline CDR1 reads SGHAT; CDR2 reads FQNNGV. CDR3 residues: CASSQGQGKPYEQYF. CDR3 DNA sequence: TGTGCCAGCAGCCAAGGACAGGGGAAGCCCTACGAGCAGTACTTC.

The V call is TRBV6-5, the J call TRBJ1-2, with D perhaps TRBD1 (5 bases). CDR3 length: 14 amino acids. V lost 4 bases, J lost 4 bases, and 13 bases lay in between. CDR1 and CDR2 from the germline V gene are MNHEY and SVGAGI. CDR3 in DNA: TGTGCCAGCAGTTCACTGGGGGGTTCCTATGGCTACACCTTC. Its translation is CASSSLGGSYGYTF.

The V gene is TRBV2, the J gene TRBJ2-7, with 7 positions matching TRBD2. This CDR3 contains 16 residues. Germline V gene sequence: CDR1 SNHLY, CDR2 FYNNEI. The J segment lost 2 bases and the V segment lost 2 bases, leaving 9 bases of the junction unmatched. The CDR3 DNA is TGTGCCAGCAGTGAACAAGCAACTAGCGCAGCCTACGAGCAGTACTTC. Residues: CASSEQATSAAYEQYF.

The chain has TRBV5-4 and TRBJ1-2, with 7 bases lining up with TRBD1. The CDR3 extends over 11 amino acids. Germline values: CDR1 SGHNT, CDR2 YYREEE (reference sequence). The ends lost 5 bases at V and 10 bases at J; junction bases unmatched: 5. CDR3 DNA sequence: TGTGCCAGCAGGGCAGGGGGAGTCTACACCTTC. Translation gives CASRAGGVYTF. Together with reference TRBV5-4 and TRBJ1-2, the CDR3 gives the full variable domain: ETGVTQSPTHLIKTRGQQVTLRCSSQSGHNTVSWYQQALGQGPQFIFQYYREEENGRGNFPPRFSGLQFPNYSSELNVNALELDDSALYLCASRAGGVYTFGSGTRLTVV.

The gene calls are TRBV19 and TRBJ1-1; D gene uncertain. V was shortened by 7 bases and J by 0 bases, with 12 bases between the two germline ends. Germline CDR1 LNHDA, CDR2 SQIVND (reference sequence). The CDR3 has 14 amino acids. The CDR3 DNA sequence: TGTGCCAGTACCAACTCGATGGTGAACACTGAAGCTTTCTTT. Translation: CASTNSMVNTEAFF.

The rearrangement joins TRBV19 to TRBJ1-1; no definite D call. Per germline, CDR1 LNHDA and CDR2 SQIVND (reference sequence). CDR3 length: 12 residues. Trimming took 5 bases from V and 0 from J, leaving 4 bases between them. The CDR3 here is CASSQLNTEAFF. CDR3 nucleotide sequence: TGTGCCAGTAGTCAATTGAACACTGAAGCTTTCTTT.

This sequence joins TRBV9 and TRBJ2-3, with a tentative D call TRBD2 (5 bases). This CDR3 is 13 amino acids long. Germline CDR1 reads SGDLS; CDR2 reads YYNGEE. Trimming stripped 0 bases from V and 4 bases from J, with 6 bases between. CDR3 sequence: CASSVDGADTQYF. The CDR3 DNA is TGTGCCAGCAGCGTAGACGGGGCAGATACGCAGTATTTT.